Reported below is one TCR beta chain. This sample was included in a study of T cell changes during pregnancy in multiple sclerosis. Repertoires were generated with immunoSEQ multiplex PCR, while TCRdb's copy carries only in-frame clones and drops some. The sample lists more than 65,000 clones; 75% to 95% were seen once. The source of this sequence is a female donor with multiple sclerosis, enrolled in a pregnancy study. The sample in question was peripheral blood, obtained in the first trimester of pregnancy.

The CDR3 loop reads CASSVEGRENSPLHF. For the CDR3, the DNA is TGTGCCAGCAGCGTAGAGGGCAGGGAAAATTCACCCCTCCACTTT. The V call is TRBV9, the J call TRBJ1-6, with TRBD1 as a possible D gene (5 bases). The CDR3 consists of 15 residues. V was pared by 0 bases and J by 7 bases, with 11 bases between. Per germline, CDR1 SGDLS and CDR2 YYNGEE.